Below are 32 T cell receptor beta chains sequenced from a single sample in a study of post-analysis software for immune sequencing data. Overall study findings and caveats: The five TRBV segments detected at higher frequency in patients than in controls included TRBV5-6, TRBV5-1 and TRBV20-1.

Their cognate antigens are unknown. Each TCR beta cDNA library carried unique molecular identifiers. TCRdb re-derived calls from the PCR reads in MiXCR, one entry per CDR3 protein. The profile shows under 650,000 distinct CDR3 sequences, 44% of them singletons. Sequenced: blood. These receptors all come from a girl under 18 with multiple sclerosis.

This chain joins TRBV6-6 and TRBJ2-1, with D unclear. The CDR3 length is 16 residues. V was shortened by 2 bases and J by 2 bases, with 13 bases between the two germline ends. Germline V CDR1 and CDR2: MNHNY, SVGAGI (reference sequence). The CDR3 bases are TGTGCCAGCAGTTACAAAATCGCCCGGGCCTACAATGAGCAGTTCTTC. Its protein product is CASSYKIARAYNEQFF.

The chain employs TRBV27 and TRBJ1-2; no clear D. V lost 3 bases, J lost 4 bases, and 15 bases lay in between. This CDR3 has 15 amino acids. Per the germline V gene, CDR1 is MNHEY and CDR2 is SMNVEV (reference sequence). The CDR3 is CASSFRKEDPYGYTF. The CDR3, as DNA: TGTGCCAGCAGTTTTCGGAAAGAGGATCCCTATGGCTACACCTTC.

This clonotype has a handful of counts. This rearrangement joins TRBV11-3 to TRBJ2-7, with a weak D call TRBD1 (6 bases). Per the germline V gene, CDR1 is SGHNT and CDR2 is YENEEA. Trimming cost V 0 bases and J 2 bases, with 14 bases left between them. CDR3 length equals 16 residues. The CDR3 sequence: CASSLDLPGTPYEQYF. In nucleotides, the CDR3 is TGTGCCAGCAGCTTAGACCTGCCCGGGACACCCTACGAGCAGTACTTC.

V gene TRBV29-1 combines with J gene TRBJ2-7; 11 bases map to TRBD2. CDR1 and CDR2 from the germline V gene are SQVTM and ANQGSEA. Losses at the gene ends were 7 bases for V and 4 bases for J; bases not matched to a gene: 9. The CDR3 extends over 14 amino acids. The CDR3 bases are TGCAGCGCCACGGGGGGACTAGCGGCTTACGAGCAGTACTTC. Amino acid sequence: CSATGGLAAYEQYF.

This clonotype was observed a handful of times. The V and J genes are TRBV29-1 and TRBJ2-3; 12 positions match TRBD2. This CDR3 is built from 16 residues. V lost 4 bases and J lost 4; bases outside the gene matches: 9. Per germline, CDR1 SQVTM and CDR2 ANQGSEA. This CDR3 reads CSVVGAGLAGPDTQYF. The CDR3 DNA reads as TGCAGCGTTGTTGGGGCAGGACTAGCGGGACCAGATACGCAGTATTTT.

The rearrangement joins TRBV3-1 to TRBJ1-5; 7 bases are a match to TRBD1. The length of the CDR3 is 15 residues. The V segment lost 0 bases and the J segment 7 bases; nucleotides outside the gene matches: 6. Germline CDR1 and CDR2: LGHDT and YNNKEL (reference sequence). CDR3 residues: CASSQDLQGWQPQHF. The CDR3 nucleotides are TGTGCCAGCAGCCAAGATCTACAGGGGTGGCAGCCCCAGCATTTT.

This clonotype was recorded at least ten times. This sequence joins TRBV7-9 and TRBJ1-4; D gene uncertain. CDR1 and CDR2 (germline): SEHNR, FQNEAQ (reference sequence). This CDR3 is built from 13 residues. V lost 4 bases and J lost 8, with 11 bases in between. The CDR3 DNA sequence: TGTGCCAGCAGCTCCCCCTTCGGCGAAAAACTGTTTTTT. As protein: CASSSPFGEKLFF.

The CDR3 region has the DNA TGCGCCAGCAGTTCTACCACCCGGGACAGGGGGACTAAAAAGTATGGCTACACCTTC. Translation: CASSSTTRDRGTKKYGYTF. The chain has TRBV4-1 and TRBJ1-2, with 11 bases identical to TRBD1. V shed 6 bases, J shed 5 bases, and the junction held 20 bases outside the gene matches. In germline, CDR1 is MGHRA, CDR2 YSYEKL. The CDR3 has 19 amino acids.

The V call is TRBV20-1, the J call TRBJ2-7, with 8 positions matching TRBD1. After removal of 4 bases from V and 3 bases from J, the junction contained 2 bases not matched to a gene. CDR1 is DFQATT, CDR2 SNEGSKA, per germline (reference sequence). The length of the CDR3 is 12 residues. In DNA form, the CDR3 reads TGCAGTGCTAAACAGGGGGACTACGAGCAGTACTTC. Translating gives CSAKQGDYEQYF.

V is TRBV7-8 and J is TRBJ1-2; D remains unclear. Germline loops: CDR1 SGHVS, CDR2 FQNEAQ. This CDR3 region has 13 residues. V was pared by 0 bases and J by 6 bases, with 8 bases between. The CDR3 spells CASSLAVMDGYTF. The CDR3 DNA is TGTGCCAGCAGCTTAGCTGTTATGGATGGCTACACCTTC.

The chain employs TRBV6-5 and TRBJ1-2, with D maybe TRBD1 (5 bases). The V gene's germline CDR1 is MNHEY and CDR2 SVGAGI. This CDR3 is built from 13 residues. Trimming pared 2 bases from V and 8 bases from J, leaving 12 bases between. The CDR3 region is CASSYEGLEGYTF. In DNA, the CDR3 is TGTGCCAGCAGTTACGAGGGGCTGGAAGGCTACACCTTC.

The chain couples TRBV6-6 to TRBJ2-7; the match to TRBD1 covers 8 bases. Trimming cost V 8 bases and J 6 bases; bases outside gene matches: 9. Germline CDR1 is MNHNY and CDR2 is SVGAGI (reference sequence). The CDR3 runs 13 residues. The DNA of the CDR3 is TGTGCCAGCCTCACGACAGGGGTACCCGAGCAGTACTTC. It encodes CASLTTGVPEQYF.

The DNA for the CDR3 is TGTGCCAGCAGCCGAACCCTTAGCGGGGGGGCTGCCAAAAACATTCAGTACTTC. It translates to CASSRTLSGGAAKNIQYF. The chain recombines TRBV7-2 with TRBJ2-4, with 11 bases lining up with TRBD2. The CDR3 is 18 amino acids. The germline V gene has CDR1 SGHTA and CDR2 FQGNSA. After removal of 5 bases from V and 1 base from J, the junction contained 10 bases not matched to a gene.

This clonotype turned up a few times. The V call is TRBV7-9, the J call TRBJ1-2; 8 bases are shared with TRBD1. The CDR3 runs 13 residues. V lost 6 bases, J lost 4 bases, and 4 bases stayed unmatched. Looked up from germline, CDR1 is SEHNR and CDR2 is FQNEAQ (reference sequence). The CDR3 loop is CASRNRGTYGYTF. Here the CDR3 DNA reads TGTGCCAGCAGGAACAGGGGGACCTATGGCTACACCTTC.

The J gene is TRBJ2-1, the V gene TRBV12-3 or TRBV12-4; TRBD1 agrees at 9 bases. V lost 3 bases and J lost 8; bases outside the gene matches: 8. This CDR3 region has 15 residues. The CDR3 protein is CASSLRGTGSDEQFF. CDR3 sequence (DNA): TGTGCCAGCAGTTTGAGGGGGACAGGGTCCGATGAGCAGTTCTTC.

The gene calls are TRBV20-1 and TRBJ1-1; TRBD1 matches 8 bases. The junction had 6 bases not matched to a gene; V was cut back by 5 bases and J by 4 bases. This CDR3 has 13 amino acids. CDR1 is DFQATT and CDR2 is SNEGSKA in the germline V gene (reference sequence). CDR3: CSASSGQGTEAFF. Written as DNA, the CDR3 is TGCAGTGCTTCCTCCGGACAGGGCACTGAAGCTTTCTTT.

This clonotype was found many times. J is TRBJ1-2 and V is TRBV11-2, with a tentative D call TRBD1 (6 bases). The germline V gene encodes CDR1 SGHAT and CDR2 FQNNGV. The CDR3 covers 16 residues. The V gene lost 0 bases and the J gene lost 4 bases, with 15 bases spanning the gap. The CDR3 DNA sequence: TGTGCCAGCAGCTTAGATCTGTCGGGCAGGGGCTATGGCTACACCTTC. The encoded protein is CASSLDLSGRGYGYTF.

As concerns this clonotype: The junction differs from germline at one of its ends, possibly a read error. The rearrangement links TRBV20-1 to TRBJ2-7, with TRBD2 matching 13 bases. From germline, CDR1 is DFQATT and CDR2 SNEGSKA (reference sequence). The CDR3 is 14 residues long. The CDR3 bases are TGCAGTGCTCGACTAGCGGGGGGCACCTACGGGCAGTACTTC. Amino acids: CSARLAGGTYGQYF.

The chain couples TRBV4-1 to TRBJ1-2; possible D gene TRBD1, 6 bases. The ends were cut back, 4 bases at V and 0 bases at J, with 15 bases in the middle. The CDR3 covers 16 residues. Germline CDR1 reads MGHRA; CDR2 reads YSYEKL. The CDR3 loop is CASSRPGQRANYGYTF. For the CDR3, the DNA is TGCGCCAGCAGCCGCCCAGGACAGAGAGCTAACTATGGCTACACCTTC.

J is TRBJ1-1 and V is TRBV4-1; maybe TRBD1 (6 bases). V was pared by 1 base and J by 10 bases, with 19 bases between. This CDR3 is 15 amino acids long. Per the germline V gene, CDR1 is MGHRA and CDR2 is YSYEKL. CDR3 region: CASSQAVARGGGAFF. CDR3 nucleotides: TGCGCCAGCAGCCAAGCTGTAGCCAGGGGCGGTGGAGCTTTCTTT.

This clonotype has just a few counts. The chain links TRBV12-3 or TRBV12-4 to TRBJ2-7; D tentatively fits TRBD1 or TRBD2 (5 bases each). The CDR3 has 14 residues. The germline V and J ends were trimmed by 3 bases and 2 bases, with 11 bases remaining between them. This chain's CDR3 is CASSFEGWTYEQYF. CDR3 sequence (DNA): TGTGCCAGCAGTTTTGAGGGGTGGACCTACGAGCAGTACTTC.

This clonotype was counted a single time. The CDR3 DNA is TGTGCCGGCGGGACGTGGAACACTGAAGCTTTCTTT. Encoded protein: CAGGTWNTEAFF. The chain links TRBV6-1 to TRBJ1-1, with D perhaps TRBD1 (5 bases). V dropped 11 bases and J dropped 1 base, with 11 bases sitting between them. CDR1 is MNHNS, CDR2 SASEGT, per germline. The CDR3 runs to 12 residues.

This chain links TRBV12-3 or TRBV12-4 with TRBJ2-5; 11 bases fit TRBD2. TRBJ2-7 matches the DNA end more closely, so the J call is doubtful. The CDR3 is 14 amino acids. The CDR3 loop reads CASSWTSGRFEQYF. The CDR3 bases are TGTGCCAGCAGTTGGACTAGCGGGCGATTCGAGCAGTACTTC.

This clonotype has ten or more counts. At one of its ends the junction is not consistent with the germline gene, which may arise from a read error. The V call is TRBV5-1, the J call TRBJ2-5; D not resolved. Germline assignment: CDR1 SGHRS and CDR2 YFSETQ. The CDR3 has 13 amino acids. The CDR3 sequence is CASSLGSKETQYF. The CDR3 DNA is TGTGCCAGCAGCCTCGGGTCGAAAGAGACCCAGTACTTC.

The V call is TRBV12-3 or TRBV12-4, the J call TRBJ2-7, with D hard to call. The CDR3 length is 15 residues. The ends were cut back, 5 bases at V and 0 bases at J, with 14 bases in the middle. This CDR3 is CASSPVRGLSYEQYF. DNA for the CDR3: TGTGCCAGCAGTCCCGTACGAGGCCTCTCCTACGAGCAGTACTTC.

The V and J genes are TRBV3-1 and TRBJ2-4, with TRBD1 identical over 9 bases. V shed 4 bases, J shed 8 bases, and the junction held 9 bases outside the gene matches. The length of the CDR3 is 15 residues. Germline assignment: CDR1 LGHDT and CDR2 YNNKEL (reference sequence). CDR3 residues: CASSPRQGGEDIQYF. CDR3 coding DNA: TGTGCCAGCAGCCCTCGACAGGGGGGAGAAGACATTCAGTACTTC. The whole variable domain, remainder taken from reference TRBV3-1 and TRBJ2-4, is DTAVSQTPKYLVTQMGNDKSIKCEQNLGHDTMYWYKQDSKKFLKIMFSYNNKELIINETVPNRFSPKSPDKAHLNLHINSLELGDSAVYFCASSPRQGGEDIQYFGAGTRLSVL.

V gene TRBV12-3 or TRBV12-4 combines with J gene TRBJ1-4; possible D gene TRBD1, 5 bases. The CDR3 spans 15 residues. The V and J ends lost 3 bases and 3 bases respectively, with 11 bases between them. The CDR3 DNA is TGTGCCAGCAGTTTTGGGGGGTCGGCTAATGAAAAACTGTTTTTT. It specifies CASSFGGSANEKLFF.

The V call is TRBV9, the J call TRBJ1-6, with D maybe TRBD1 (6 bases). V lost 3 bases and J 6 bases, leaving 7 bases between the germline ends. CDR1 is SGDLS, CDR2 YYNGEE, per germline. This CDR3 has 13 amino acids. The CDR3 region has the DNA TGTGCCAGCAGCGCGGACAGTAATTCACCCCTCCACTTT. Amino acid sequence: CASSADSNSPLHF. Drawing the rest from reference TRBV9 and TRBJ1-6, the complete variable domain is DSGVTQTPKHLITATGQRVTLRCSPRSGDLSVYWYQQSLDQGLQFLIQYYNGEERAKGNILERFSAQQFPDLHSELNLSSLELGDSALYFCASSADSNSPLHFGNGTRLTVT.

The CDR3, as DNA: TGCGCCAGCAGCCAACGCCTCCCGGGCAGGGCTGGCTACACCTTC. It yields the protein CASSQRLPGRAGYTF. V gene TRBV4-1 combines with J gene TRBJ1-2; a possible D gene is TRBD1 (5 bases). Per the germline V gene, CDR1 is MGHRA and CDR2 is YSYEKL. V was cut by 2 bases and J by 7 bases, with 17 bases left in between. The CDR3 consists of 15 residues.

The chain carries TRBV7-8 and TRBJ2-1; 7 bases agree with TRBD1. The V gene's germline CDR1 is SGHVS and CDR2 FQNEAQ. This CDR3 region has 16 residues. V lost 3 bases and J lost 5; bases outside the gene matches: 10. CDR3 loop: CASSFATGFRDNEQFF. The CDR3 DNA reads TGTGCCAGCAGCTTCGCGACAGGGTTTCGGGACAATGAGCAGTTCTTC.

V is TRBV12-3 or TRBV12-4 and J is TRBJ2-1; D remains unclear. The CDR3 is 13 amino acids. Trimming stripped 6 bases from V and 0 bases from J, with 6 bases between. The CDR3 protein is CASRSSSYNEQFF. Here the CDR3 DNA reads TGTGCCAGCAGATCGAGCTCCTACAATGAGCAGTTCTTC.

This clonotype appeared a few times. This chain joins TRBV15 and TRBJ1-4, with D possibly being TRBD1 (6 bases). Germline values: CDR1 LNHNV, CDR2 YYDKDF (reference sequence). CDR3 length equals 15 residues. V was cut by 6 bases and J by 4 bases, with 15 bases left in between. The chain's CDR3 is CATSREQGHNEKLFF. The CDR3 DNA follows: TGTGCCACCAGTCGCGAACAGGGACATAATGAAAAACTGTTTTTT.